This T cell receptor (beta chain) was profiled in a study of blood T cell repertoires in COVID-19. Study-wide context: In each case, the material was cDNA or gDNA derived from T cells, B-cell-depleted T cells, or PBMCs.

The method was immunoSEQ multiplex PCR; TCRdb's version includes in-frame clones alone and lacks a portion of them. The sample includes 160,000 or so clones, about 90% of them seen just once. What was sequenced was PBMCs or T cells enriched from blood (not recorded which). The source is a human donor with acute COVID-19. The donor label of this sample is uncertain.

The CDR3 sequence: CASSPEEGSSPLHF. CDR3 coding DNA: TGTGCCAGCTCACCCGAGGAGGGTAGTTCACCCCTCCACTTT. The gene calls are TRBV18 and TRBJ1-6; no firm D call. The CDR3 extends over 14 amino acids. The V gene's germline CDR1 is KGHSH and CDR2 LQKENI. Trimming shortened V by 3 bases and J by 9 bases, and 12 bases separated the two germline ends.